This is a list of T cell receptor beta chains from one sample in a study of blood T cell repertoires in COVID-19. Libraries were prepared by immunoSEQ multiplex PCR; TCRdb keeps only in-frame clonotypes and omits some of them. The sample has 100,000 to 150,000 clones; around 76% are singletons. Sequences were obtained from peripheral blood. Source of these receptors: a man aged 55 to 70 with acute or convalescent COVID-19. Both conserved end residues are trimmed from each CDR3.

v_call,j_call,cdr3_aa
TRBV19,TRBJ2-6,ASSIGGGGANVLT
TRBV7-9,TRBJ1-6,ASSPEGATNNSPLH
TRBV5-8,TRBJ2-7,ASSRQTGASYEQY
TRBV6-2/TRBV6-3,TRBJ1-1,ASSYSIGSRTGKNTEAF
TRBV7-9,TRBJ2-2,ASSLQAYGELF
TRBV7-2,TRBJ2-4,ASSLAASGSGNIQY
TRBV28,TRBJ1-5,ASSYRTGHQPQH
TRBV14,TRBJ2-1,ASSRTHNFYNEQF
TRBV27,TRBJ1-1,ASSQAGGRYTEAF
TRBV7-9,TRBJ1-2,ASSLLVGGRSHYGYT
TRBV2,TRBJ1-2,ASSGGGSKLYGYT
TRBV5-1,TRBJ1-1,ASSPEGDLNTEAF
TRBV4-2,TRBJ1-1,ASSQGARNTEAF
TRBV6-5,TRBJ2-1,ASSYFSGGAMREQF
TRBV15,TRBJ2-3,ATSRGTLEDTQY
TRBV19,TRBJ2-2,ASRLAGVTGELF
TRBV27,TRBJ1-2,ASRTPGQGGYGYT
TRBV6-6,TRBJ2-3,ASSYSDTQY
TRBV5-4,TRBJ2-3,ASSFPGGPGWY